These 5 T cell receptor beta chains came from one sample sequenced in a study of beta chain features in type 1 diabetes. All of the isolated RNA was reverse transcribed, so expressed TCRB transcripts were sequenced. This table comes from immunoSEQ multiplex PCR, and its TCRdb copy is limited to in-frame clones, with some not included. Altogether hundreds of thousands of clones are present, 15% being singletons, with the ten largest covering about 0.097%. The sequencing sample was made of naive CD4+ T cells from blood. The receptors were gathered from a man aged 18-30 years in good health.

This rearrangement joins TRBV18 to TRBJ2-3; D is possibly TRBD2 (5 bases). The length of the CDR3 is 16 residues. Deletions cut 4 bases from V and 2 bases from J, with 16 bases between. Germline V CDR1 and CDR2: KGHSH, LQKENI. CDR3 amino acids: CASSRRLQSNTDTQYF. The CDR3 nucleotides are TGTGCCAGCTCACGACGACTACAGAGTAACACAGATACGCAGTATTTT.

V usage is TRBV2 and J usage is TRBJ2-7; D ambiguous. Per the germline V gene, CDR1 is SNHLY and CDR2 is FYNNEI. With 2 bases removed from V and 2 bases from J, the gap between germline ends came to 7 bases. This CDR3 is 13 amino acids long. The CDR3 region is CASSELSAYEQYF. DNA for the CDR3: TGTGCCAGCAGTGAATTGTCCGCCTACGAGCAGTACTTC.

The J gene is TRBJ2-1, the V gene TRBV18; 12 bases match TRBD1. The V segment lost 1 base and the J segment 7 bases; nucleotides outside the gene matches: 8. The CDR3 length is 17 residues. CDR1 and CDR2 (germline): KGHSH, LQKENI. The chain's CDR3 is CASSPRKGTGGWNEQFF. CDR3 DNA: TGTGCCAGCTCACCACGGAAGGGGACAGGGGGCTGGAATGAGCAGTTCTTC.

The genes are TRBV10-3 and TRBJ2-1, with D maybe TRBD2 (7 bases). The CDR3 is 15 residues long. The germline V gene encodes CDR1 ENHRY and CDR2 SYGVKD. V was shortened by 2 bases and J by 7 bases, with 15 bases between the two germline ends. The CDR3 is CAISERGASGNEQFF. CDR3 in DNA: TGTGCCATCAGTGAGCGGGGGGCCTCTGGAAATGAGCAGTTCTTC.

The rearrangement links TRBV19 to TRBJ2-1, with D possibly TRBD2 on 7 matching bases. Germline CDR1 reads LNHDA; CDR2 reads SQIVND (reference sequence). The V and J ends lost 6 bases and 6 bases respectively, with 12 bases between them. This CDR3 region has 13 residues. DNA of the CDR3: TGTGCCAGTAGGCAGGGAGGGGGCAATGAGCAGTTCTTC. It specifies CASRQGGGNEQFF.